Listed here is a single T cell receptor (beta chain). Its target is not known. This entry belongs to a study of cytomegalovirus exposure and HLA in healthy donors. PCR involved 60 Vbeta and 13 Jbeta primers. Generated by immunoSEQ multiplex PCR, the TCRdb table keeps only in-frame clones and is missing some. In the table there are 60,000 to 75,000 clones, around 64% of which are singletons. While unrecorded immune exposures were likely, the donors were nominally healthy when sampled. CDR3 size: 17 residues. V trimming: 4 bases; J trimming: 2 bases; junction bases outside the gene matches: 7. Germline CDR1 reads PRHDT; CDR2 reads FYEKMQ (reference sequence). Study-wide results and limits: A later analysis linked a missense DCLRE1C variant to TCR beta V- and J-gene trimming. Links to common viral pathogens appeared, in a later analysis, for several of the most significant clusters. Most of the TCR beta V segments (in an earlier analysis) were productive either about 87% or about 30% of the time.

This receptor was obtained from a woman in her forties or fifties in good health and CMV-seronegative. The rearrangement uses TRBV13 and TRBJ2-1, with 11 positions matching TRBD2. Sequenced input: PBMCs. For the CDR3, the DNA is TGTGCCAGCAGCTCCGACCTAGCGGGAGGTCCCTACAATGAGCAGTTCTTC. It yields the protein CASSSDLAGGPYNEQFF.